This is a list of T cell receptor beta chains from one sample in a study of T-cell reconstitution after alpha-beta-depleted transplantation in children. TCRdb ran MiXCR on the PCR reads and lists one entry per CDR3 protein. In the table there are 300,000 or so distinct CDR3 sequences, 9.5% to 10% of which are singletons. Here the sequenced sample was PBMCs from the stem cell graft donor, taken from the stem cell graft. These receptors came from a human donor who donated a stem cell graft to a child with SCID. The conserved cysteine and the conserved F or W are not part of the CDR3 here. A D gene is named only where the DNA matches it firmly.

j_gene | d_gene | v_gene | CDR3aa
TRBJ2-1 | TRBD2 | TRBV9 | ASSPSAGGLSYNEQF
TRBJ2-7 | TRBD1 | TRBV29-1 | SVVDRGGEQY
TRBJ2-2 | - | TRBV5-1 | ASSLRDGSTGELF
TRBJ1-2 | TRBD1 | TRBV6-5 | ASSYSVTGAYGYT
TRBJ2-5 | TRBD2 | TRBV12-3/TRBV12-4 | ASSQRGMYQETQY
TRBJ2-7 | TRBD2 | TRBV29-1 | SVGGGSYEQY
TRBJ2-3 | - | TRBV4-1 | ASSQGVTDTQY
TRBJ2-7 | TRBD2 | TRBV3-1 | ASSRVSGGLSSYEQY
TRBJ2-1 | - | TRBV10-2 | ASRVRSSGWNNEQF
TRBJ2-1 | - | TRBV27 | ASSRSWSSYNEQF
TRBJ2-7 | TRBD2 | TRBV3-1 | ASSQTTGTSGDNARAYEQY
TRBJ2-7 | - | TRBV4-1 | ASSQVGTPFDEQY
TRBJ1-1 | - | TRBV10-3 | AIRSPLLDTEAF
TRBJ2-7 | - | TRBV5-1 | ASSTAPGPTYEQY
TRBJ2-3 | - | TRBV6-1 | ASSRTSVTSNTQY
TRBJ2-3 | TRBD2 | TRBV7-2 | ASPGASRRGVADTQY
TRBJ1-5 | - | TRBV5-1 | ASSPVGGAKDQPQH
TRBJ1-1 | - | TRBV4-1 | ASSQPGATEAF
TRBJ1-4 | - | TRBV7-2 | ASSLDPGGGEKLF
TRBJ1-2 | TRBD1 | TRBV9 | ASSADRVLYGYT
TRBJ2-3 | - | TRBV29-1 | SVSRVSDTQY
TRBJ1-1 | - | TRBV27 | ASSWGPLIEAF
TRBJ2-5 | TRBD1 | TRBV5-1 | ASSKQGSAETQY
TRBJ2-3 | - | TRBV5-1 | ASKGGTDTQY
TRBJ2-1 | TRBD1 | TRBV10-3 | AISEGTGNYNEQF
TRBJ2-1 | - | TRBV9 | ASSVAGDVYNEQF
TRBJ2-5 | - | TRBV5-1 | ASSRVDGQETQY
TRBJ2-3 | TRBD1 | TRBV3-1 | ASTHAGTGVGDTQY
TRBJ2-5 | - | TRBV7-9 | ASNQGRPKETQY
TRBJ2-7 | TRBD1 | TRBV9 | ASSVGDRAAYEQY
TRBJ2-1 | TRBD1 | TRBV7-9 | ASSFGTGVRNEQF
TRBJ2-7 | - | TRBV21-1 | ASSKPGIYEQY
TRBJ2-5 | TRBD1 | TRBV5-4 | ASSLAKGTGGKQETQY
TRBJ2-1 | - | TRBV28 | ASSSYGGEQF
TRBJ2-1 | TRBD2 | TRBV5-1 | ASRQGTSGNNEQF
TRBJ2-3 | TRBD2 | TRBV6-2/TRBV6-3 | ASSYSSTLAGTDTQY
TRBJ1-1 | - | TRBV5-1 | ASSSYREGTEAF
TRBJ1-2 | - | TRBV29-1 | SARLNYGYT
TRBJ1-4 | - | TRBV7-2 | ASSLTPPTNEKLF
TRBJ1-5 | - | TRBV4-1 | ASSRTLEAGSNQPQH
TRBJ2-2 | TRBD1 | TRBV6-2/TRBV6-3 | ASSRGGRGLTGELF
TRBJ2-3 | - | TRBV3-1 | ASSKQGTWTHTQY
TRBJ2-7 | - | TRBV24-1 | ATSRVAGSPDEQY
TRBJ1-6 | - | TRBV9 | ASSVTAEDSPLH
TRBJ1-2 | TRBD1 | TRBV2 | ASSVGQRGYT
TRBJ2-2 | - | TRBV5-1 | ASSPNVGPGELF
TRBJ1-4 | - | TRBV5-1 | ASSPLGAVNEKLF
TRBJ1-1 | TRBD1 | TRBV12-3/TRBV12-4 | ASLPGQGNTEAF
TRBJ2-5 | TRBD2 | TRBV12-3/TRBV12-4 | ASSLTSGGEETQY
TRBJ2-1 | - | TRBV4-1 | ASSQKADRFYNEQF
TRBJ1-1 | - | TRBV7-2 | ASSVWQNTEAF